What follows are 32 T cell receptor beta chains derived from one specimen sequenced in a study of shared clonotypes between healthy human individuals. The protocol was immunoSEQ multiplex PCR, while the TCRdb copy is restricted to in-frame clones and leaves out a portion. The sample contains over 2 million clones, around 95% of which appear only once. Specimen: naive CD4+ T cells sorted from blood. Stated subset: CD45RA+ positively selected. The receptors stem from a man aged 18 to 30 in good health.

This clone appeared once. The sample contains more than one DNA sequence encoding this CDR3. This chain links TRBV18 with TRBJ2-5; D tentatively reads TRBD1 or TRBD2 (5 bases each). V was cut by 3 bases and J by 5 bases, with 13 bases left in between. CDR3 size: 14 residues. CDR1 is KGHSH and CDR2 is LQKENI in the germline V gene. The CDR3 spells CASSPYQGPETQYF. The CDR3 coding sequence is TGTGCCAGCTCACCCTACCAGGGACCGGAGACCCAGTACTTC. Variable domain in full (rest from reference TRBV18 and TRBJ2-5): NAGVMQNPRHLVRRRGQEARLRCSPMKGHSHVYWYRQLPEEGLKFMVYLQKENIIDESGMPKERFSAEFPKEGPSILRIQQVVRGDSAAYFCASSPYQGPETQYFGPGTRLLVL.

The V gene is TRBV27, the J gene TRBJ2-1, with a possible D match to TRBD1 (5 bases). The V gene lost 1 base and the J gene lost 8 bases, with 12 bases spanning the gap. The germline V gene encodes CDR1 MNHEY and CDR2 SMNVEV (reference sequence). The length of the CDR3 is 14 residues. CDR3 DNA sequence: TGTGCCAGCAGTTTATGGCAGGGCTTTTATGAGCAGTTCTTC. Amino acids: CASSLWQGFYEQFF.

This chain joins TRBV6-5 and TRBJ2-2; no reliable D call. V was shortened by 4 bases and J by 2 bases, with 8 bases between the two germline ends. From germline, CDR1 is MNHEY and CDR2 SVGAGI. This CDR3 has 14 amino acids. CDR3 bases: TGTGCCAGCAGTTGGGTGGGAAACACCGGGGAGCTGTTTTTT. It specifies CASSWVGNTGELFF.

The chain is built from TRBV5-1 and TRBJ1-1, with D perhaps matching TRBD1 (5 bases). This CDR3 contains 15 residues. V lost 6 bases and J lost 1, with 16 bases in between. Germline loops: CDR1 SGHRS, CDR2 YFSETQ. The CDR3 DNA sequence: TGCGCCAGCACTAATACAGTGGGACGGAACACTGAAGCTTTCTTT. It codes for CASTNTVGRNTEAFF.

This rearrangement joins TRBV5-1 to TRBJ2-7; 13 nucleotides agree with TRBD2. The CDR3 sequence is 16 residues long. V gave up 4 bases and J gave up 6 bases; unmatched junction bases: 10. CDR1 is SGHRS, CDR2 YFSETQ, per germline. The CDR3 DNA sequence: TGCGCCAGCAGCCTGAGGACTAGCGGGAGTTTTGCCGAGCAGTACTTC. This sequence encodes CASSLRTSGSFAEQYF.

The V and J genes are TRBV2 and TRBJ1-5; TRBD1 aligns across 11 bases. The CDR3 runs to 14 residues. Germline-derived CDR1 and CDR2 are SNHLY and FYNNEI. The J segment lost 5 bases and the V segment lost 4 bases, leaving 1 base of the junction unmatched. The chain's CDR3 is CASSGTGGYQPQHF. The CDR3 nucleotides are TGTGCCAGCAGTGGGACAGGGGGCTATCAGCCCCAGCATTTT.

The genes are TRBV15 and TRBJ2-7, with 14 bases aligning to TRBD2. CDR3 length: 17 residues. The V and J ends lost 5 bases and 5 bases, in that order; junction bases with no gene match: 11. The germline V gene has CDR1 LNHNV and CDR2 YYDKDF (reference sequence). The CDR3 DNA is TGTGCCACCAGCTCGGGACTAGCGGGAGAAGGTTTCCACGAGCAGTACTTC. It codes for CATSSGLAGEGFHEQYF.

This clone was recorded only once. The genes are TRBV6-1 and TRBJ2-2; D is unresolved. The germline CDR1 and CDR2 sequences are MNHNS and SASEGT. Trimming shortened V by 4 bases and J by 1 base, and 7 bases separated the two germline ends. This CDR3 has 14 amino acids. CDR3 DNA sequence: TGTGCCAGCAGTGCTGTGGAGAACACCGGGGAGCTGTTTTTT. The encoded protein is CASSAVENTGELFF.

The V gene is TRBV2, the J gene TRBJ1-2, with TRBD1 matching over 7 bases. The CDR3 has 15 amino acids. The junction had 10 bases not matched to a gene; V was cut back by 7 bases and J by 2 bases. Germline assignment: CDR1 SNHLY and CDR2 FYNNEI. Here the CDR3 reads CASTFDRATNYGYTF. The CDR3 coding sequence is TGTGCCAGCACCTTTGACAGGGCGACCAACTATGGCTACACCTTC.

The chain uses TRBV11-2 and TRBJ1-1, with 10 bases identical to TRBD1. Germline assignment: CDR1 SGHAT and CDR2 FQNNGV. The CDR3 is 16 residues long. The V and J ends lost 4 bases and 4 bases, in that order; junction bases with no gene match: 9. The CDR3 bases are TGTGCCAGCAGCTCCGGGACAGGGGTCTTCGGCACTGAAGCTTTCTTT. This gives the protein CASSSGTGVFGTEAFF.

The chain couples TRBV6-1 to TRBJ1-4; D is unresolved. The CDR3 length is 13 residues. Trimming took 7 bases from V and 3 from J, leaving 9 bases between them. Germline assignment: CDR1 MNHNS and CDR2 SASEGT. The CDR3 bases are TGTGCCAGCATGCAGCAACCTAATGAAAAACTGTTTTTT. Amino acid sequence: CASMQQPNEKLFF.

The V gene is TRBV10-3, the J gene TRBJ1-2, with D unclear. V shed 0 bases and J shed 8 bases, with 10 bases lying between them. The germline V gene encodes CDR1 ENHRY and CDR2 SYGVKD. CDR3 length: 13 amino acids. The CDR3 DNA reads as TGTGCCATCAGTGAGTCAACTACTGGAGGCTACACCTTC. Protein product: CAISESTTGGYTF.

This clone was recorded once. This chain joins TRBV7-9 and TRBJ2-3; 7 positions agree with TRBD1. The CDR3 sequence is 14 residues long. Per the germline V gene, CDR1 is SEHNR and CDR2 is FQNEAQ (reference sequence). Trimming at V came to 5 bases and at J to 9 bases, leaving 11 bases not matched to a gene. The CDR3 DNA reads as TGTGCCAGCAGCCCCCACAGCGACAGGGCGACGCAGTATTTT. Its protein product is CASSPHSDRATQYF.

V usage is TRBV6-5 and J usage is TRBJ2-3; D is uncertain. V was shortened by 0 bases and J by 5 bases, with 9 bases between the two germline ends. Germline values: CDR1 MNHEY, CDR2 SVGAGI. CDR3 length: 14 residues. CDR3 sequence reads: CASSYSGSLDTQYF. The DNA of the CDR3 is TGTGCCAGCAGTTACTCTGGTAGTCTAGATACGCAGTATTTT.

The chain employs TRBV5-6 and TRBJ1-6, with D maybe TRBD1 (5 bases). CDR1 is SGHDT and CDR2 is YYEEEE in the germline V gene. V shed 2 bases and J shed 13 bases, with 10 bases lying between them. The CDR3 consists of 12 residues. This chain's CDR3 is CASSFLGAPLHF. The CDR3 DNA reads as TGTGCCAGCAGCTTCCTAGGGGCGCCCCTCCACTTT. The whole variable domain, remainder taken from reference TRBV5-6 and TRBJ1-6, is DAGVTQSPTHLIKTRGQQVTLRCSPKSGHDTVSWYQQALGQGPQFIFQYYEEEERQRGNFPDRFSGHQFPNYSSELNVNALLLGDSALYLCASSFLGAPLHFGNGTRLTVT.

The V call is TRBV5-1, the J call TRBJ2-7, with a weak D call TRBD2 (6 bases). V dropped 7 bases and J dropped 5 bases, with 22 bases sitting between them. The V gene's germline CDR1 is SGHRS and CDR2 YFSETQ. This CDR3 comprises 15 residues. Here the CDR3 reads CASGTGLLLTNEQYF. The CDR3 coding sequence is TGCGCCAGCGGAACGGGACTCCTCCTCACCAACGAGCAGTACTTC.

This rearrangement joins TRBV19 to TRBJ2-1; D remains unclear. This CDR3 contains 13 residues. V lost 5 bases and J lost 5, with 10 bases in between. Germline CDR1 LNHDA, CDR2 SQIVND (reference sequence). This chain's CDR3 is CASSSDPHNEQFF. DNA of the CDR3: TGTGCCAGTAGTTCCGACCCCCACAATGAGCAGTTCTTC.

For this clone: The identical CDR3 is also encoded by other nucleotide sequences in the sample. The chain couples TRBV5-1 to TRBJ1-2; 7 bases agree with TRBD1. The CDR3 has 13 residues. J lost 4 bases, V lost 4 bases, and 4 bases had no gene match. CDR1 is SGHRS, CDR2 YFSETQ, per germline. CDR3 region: CASSVDRAYGYTF. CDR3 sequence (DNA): TGCGCCAGCAGCGTAGACAGGGCCTATGGCTACACCTTC.

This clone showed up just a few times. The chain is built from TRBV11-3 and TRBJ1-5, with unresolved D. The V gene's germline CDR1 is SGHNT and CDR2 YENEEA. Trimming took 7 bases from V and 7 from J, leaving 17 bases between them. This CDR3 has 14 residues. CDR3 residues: CASNIGTGGQPQHF. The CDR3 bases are TGTGCCAGCAACATAGGAACGGGAGGGCAGCCCCAGCATTTT.

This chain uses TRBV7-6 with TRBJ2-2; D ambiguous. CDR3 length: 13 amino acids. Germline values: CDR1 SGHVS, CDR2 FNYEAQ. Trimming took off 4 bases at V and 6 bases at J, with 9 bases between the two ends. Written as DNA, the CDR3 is TGTGCCAGCAGCTCAGCTGGTCCCGGGGAGCTGTTTTTT. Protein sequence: CASSSAGPGELFF.

CDR3 nucleotide sequence: TGCGCCAGCAGCCAAGCACCTCAGGGGGGTGGGGACACCATATATTTT. Translated, it gives CASSQAPQGGGDTIYF. V usage is TRBV4-1 and J usage is TRBJ1-3; 7 nucleotides line up with TRBD1. This CDR3 has 16 amino acids. V was clipped by 1 base and J by 8 bases; unmatched bases: 11. Germline CDR1 and CDR2: MGHRA and YSYEKL.

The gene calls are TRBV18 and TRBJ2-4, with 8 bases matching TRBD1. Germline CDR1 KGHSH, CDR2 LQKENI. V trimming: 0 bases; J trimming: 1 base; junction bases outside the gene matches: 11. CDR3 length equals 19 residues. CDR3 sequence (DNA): TGTGCCAGCTCACCACCAGGACAGGGCCCCGCCGGGGCCAAAAACATTCAGTACTTC. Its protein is CASSPPGQGPAGAKNIQYF.

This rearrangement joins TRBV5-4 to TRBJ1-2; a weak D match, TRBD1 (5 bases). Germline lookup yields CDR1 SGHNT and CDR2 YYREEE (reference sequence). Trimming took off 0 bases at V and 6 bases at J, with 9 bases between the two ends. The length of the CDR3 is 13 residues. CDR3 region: CASSLVREDGYTF. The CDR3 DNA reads TGTGCCAGCAGCTTGGTCAGGGAGGATGGCTACACCTTC.

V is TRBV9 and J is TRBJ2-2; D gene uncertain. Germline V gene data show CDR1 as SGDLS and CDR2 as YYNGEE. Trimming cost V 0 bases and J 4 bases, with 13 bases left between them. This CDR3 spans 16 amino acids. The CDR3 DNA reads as TGTGCCAGCAGCGTAGCTAACGCCGAGGTCACCGGGGAGCTGTTTTTT. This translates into CASSVANAEVTGELFF.

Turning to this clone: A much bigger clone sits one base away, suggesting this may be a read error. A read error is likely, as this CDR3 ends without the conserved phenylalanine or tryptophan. CDR3 DNA sequence: TGTGCCATCAGCCCCGGGACAGGATATGGCTACACCTCC. It codes for CAISPGTGYGYTS. The chain recombines TRBV10-3 with TRBJ1-2; 8 positions agree with TRBD1. The germline V gene has CDR1 ENHRY and CDR2 SYGVKD. V lost 6 bases and J lost 5; bases outside the gene matches: 5. This CDR3 spans 13 amino acids.

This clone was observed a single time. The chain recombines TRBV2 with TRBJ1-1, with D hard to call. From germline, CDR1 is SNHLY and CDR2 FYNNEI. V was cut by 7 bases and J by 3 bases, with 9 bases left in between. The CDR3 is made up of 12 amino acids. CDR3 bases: TGTGCCAGCATGGTGGGATACACTGAAGCTTTCTTT. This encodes CASMVGYTEAFF.

The DNA of the CDR3 is TGTGCCAGCAGCCCCGACGGACAGCTTCGAGAGACCCAGTACTTC. As protein: CASSPDGQLRETQYF. The V gene is TRBV7-2, the J gene TRBJ2-5; D is perhaps TRBD1 (6 bases). V lost 5 bases and J lost 4, with 17 bases in between. CDR3 length: 15 residues. Per germline, CDR1 SGHTA and CDR2 FQGNSA.

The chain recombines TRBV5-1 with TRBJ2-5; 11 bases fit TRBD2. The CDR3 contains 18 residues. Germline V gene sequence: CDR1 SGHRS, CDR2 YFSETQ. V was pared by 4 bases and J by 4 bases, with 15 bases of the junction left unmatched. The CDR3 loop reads CASSLHGTSGGGRETQYF. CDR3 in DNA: TGCGCCAGCAGCCTACATGGGACTAGCGGAGGGGGGCGAGAGACCCAGTACTTC. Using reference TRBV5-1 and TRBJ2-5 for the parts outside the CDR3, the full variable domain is KAGVTQTPRYLIKTRGQQVTLSCSPISGHRSVSWYQQTPGQGLQFLFEYFSETQRNKGNFPGRFSGRQFSNSRSEMNVSTLELGDSALYLCASSLHGTSGGGRETQYFGPGTRLLVL.

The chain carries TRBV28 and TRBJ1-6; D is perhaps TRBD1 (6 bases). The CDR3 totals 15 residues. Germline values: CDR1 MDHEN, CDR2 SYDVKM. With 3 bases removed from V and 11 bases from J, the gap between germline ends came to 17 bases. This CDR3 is CASSLRKGGLAPLHF. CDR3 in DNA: TGTGCCAGCAGTTTGAGGAAAGGGGGTTTGGCACCCCTCCACTTT.

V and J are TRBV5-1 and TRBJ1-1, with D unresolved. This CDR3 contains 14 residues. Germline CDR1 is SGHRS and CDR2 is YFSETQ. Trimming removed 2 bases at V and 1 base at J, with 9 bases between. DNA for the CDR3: TGCGCCAGCAGCTTCGATCATACGAACACTGAAGCTTTCTTT. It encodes CASSFDHTNTEAFF.

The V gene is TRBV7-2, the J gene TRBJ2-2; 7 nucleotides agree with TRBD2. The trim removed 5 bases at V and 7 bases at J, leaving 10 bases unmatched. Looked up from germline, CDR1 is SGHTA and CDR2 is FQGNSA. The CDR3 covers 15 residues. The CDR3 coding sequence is TGTGCCAGCAGCCCCAAGACTAGCTGGGGCGGGGAGCTGTTTTTT. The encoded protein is CASSPKTSWGGELFF.

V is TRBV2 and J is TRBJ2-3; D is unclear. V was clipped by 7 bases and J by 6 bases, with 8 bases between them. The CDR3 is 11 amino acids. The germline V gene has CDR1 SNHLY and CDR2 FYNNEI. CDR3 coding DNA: TGTGCCAGCATACGGCGGGATACGCAGTATTTT. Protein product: CASIRRDTQYF.